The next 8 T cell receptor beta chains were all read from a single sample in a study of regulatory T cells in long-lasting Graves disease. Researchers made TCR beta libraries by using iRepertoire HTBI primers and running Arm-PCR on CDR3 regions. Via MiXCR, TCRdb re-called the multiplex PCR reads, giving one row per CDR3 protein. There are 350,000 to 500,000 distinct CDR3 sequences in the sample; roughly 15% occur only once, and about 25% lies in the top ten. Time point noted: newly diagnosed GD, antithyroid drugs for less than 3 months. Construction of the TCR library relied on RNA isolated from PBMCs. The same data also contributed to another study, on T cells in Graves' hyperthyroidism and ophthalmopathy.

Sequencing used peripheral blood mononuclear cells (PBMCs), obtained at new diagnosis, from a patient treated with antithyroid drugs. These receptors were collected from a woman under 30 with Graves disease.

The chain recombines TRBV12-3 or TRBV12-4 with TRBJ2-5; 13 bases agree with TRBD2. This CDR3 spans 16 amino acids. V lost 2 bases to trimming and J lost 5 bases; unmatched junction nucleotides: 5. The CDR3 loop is CASSLTSGRGRETQYF. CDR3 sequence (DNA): TGTGCCAGCAGTTTAACTAGCGGGAGGGGTCGGGAGACCCAGTACTTC.

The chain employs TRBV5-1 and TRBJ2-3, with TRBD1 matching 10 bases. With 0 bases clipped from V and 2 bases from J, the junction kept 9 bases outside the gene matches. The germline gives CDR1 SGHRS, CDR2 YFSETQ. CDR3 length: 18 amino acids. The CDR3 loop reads CASSLVGPGQGITDTQYF. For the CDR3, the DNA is TGCGCCAGCAGCTTGGTAGGCCCGGGACAGGGGATCACAGATACGCAGTATTTT.

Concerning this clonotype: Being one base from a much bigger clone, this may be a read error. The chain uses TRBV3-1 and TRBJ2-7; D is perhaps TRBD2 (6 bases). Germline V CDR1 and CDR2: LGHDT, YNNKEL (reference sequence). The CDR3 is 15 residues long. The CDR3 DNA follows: TGCGCCAGCACTGAGTCGCCGGGAGTCGGGTACGAGCAGTACTTC. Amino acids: CASTESPGVGYEQYF.

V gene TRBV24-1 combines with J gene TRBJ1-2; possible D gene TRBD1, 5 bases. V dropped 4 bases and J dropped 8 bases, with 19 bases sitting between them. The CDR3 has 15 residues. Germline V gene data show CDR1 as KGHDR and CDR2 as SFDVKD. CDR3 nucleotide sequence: TGTGCCACCAGTGAGGGGACTGCCGCCGCAGCGGGCTACACCTTC. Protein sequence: CATSEGTAAAAGYTF.

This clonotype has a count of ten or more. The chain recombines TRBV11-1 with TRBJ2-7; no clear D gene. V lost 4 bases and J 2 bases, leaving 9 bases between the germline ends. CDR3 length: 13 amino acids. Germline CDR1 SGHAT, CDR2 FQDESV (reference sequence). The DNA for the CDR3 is TGTGCCAGCAGCTCACTTCATCCCTACGAGCAGTACTTC. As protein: CASSSLHPYEQYF. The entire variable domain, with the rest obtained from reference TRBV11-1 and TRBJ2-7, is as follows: EAEVAQSPRYKITEKSQAVAFWCDPISGHATLYWYRQILGQGPELLVQFQDESVVDDSQLPKDRFSAERLKGVDSTLKIQPAELGDSAMYLCASSSLHPYEQYFGPGTRLTVT.

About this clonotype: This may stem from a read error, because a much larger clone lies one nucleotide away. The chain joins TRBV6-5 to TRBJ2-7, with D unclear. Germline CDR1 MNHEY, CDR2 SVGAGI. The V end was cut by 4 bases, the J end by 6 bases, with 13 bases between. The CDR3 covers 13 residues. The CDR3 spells CASSSRQRGEQYF. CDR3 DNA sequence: TGTGCCAGCAGTTCGCGCCAGAGAGGCGAGCAGTACTTC.

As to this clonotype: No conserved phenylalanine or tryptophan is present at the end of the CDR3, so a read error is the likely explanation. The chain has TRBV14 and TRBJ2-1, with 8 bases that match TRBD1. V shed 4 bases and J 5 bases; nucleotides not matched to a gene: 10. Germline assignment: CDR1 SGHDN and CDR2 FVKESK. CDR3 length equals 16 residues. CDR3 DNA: TGTGCCAGCAGCCGACACACCGGGACAGGCCACAATGAGCAGTTCTCC. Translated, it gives CASSRHTGTGHNEQFS.

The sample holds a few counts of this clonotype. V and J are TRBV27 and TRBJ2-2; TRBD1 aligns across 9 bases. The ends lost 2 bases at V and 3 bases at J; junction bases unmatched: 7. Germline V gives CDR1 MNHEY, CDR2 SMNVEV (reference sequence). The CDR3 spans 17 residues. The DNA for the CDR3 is TGTGCCAGCAGTTTAGACACAGGGGGCGCCGACACCGGGGAGCTGTTTTTT. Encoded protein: CASSLDTGGADTGELFF.